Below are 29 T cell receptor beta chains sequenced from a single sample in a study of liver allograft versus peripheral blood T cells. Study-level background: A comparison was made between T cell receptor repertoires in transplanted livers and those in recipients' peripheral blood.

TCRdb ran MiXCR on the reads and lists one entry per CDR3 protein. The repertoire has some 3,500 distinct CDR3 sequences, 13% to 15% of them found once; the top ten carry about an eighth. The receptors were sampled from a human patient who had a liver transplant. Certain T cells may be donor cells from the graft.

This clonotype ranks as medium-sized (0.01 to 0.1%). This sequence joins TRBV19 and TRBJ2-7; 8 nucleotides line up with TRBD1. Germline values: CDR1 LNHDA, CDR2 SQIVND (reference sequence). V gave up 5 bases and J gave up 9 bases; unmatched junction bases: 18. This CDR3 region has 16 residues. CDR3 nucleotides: TGTGCCAGTAGTCCCTCCGAGGACAGGGACCTACGGGGGCAGTACTTC. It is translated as CASSPSEDRDLRGQYF.

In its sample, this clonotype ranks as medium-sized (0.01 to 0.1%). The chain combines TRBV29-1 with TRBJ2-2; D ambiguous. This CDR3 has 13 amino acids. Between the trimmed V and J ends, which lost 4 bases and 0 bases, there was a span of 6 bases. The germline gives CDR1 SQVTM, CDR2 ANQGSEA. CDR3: CSVGAANTGELFF. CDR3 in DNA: TGCAGCGTTGGGGCAGCGAACACCGGGGAGCTGTTTTTT.

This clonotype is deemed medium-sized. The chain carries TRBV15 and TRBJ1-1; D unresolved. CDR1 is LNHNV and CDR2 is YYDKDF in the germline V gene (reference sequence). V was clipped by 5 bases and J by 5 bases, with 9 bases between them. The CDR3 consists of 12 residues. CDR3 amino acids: CATSEGRTEAFF. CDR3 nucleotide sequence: TGTGCCACCAGCGAAGGGAGAACTGAAGCTTTCTTT.

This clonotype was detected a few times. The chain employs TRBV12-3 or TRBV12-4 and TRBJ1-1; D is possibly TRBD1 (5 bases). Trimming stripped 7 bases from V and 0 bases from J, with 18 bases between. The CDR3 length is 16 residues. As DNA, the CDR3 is TGTGCCAGCACCCTGGAGGGGCGATCTATGAACACTGAAGCTTTCTTT. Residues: CASTLEGRSMNTEAFF.

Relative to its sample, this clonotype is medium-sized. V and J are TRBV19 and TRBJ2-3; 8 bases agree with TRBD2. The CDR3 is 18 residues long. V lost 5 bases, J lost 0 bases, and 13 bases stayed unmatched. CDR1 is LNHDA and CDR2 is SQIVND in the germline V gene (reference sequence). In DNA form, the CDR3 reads TGTGCCAGTAGTCAGCGACTAGCGTATGATACTAGCACAGATACGCAGTATTTT. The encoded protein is CASSQRLAYDTSTDTQYF.

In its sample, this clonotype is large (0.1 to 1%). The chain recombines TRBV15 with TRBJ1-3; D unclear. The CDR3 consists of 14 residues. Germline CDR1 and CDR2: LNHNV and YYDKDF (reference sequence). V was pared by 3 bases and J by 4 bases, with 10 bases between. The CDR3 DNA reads TGTGCCACCAGCAGGAAAGGGCTCGGAAACACCATATATTTT. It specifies CATSRKGLGNTIYF.

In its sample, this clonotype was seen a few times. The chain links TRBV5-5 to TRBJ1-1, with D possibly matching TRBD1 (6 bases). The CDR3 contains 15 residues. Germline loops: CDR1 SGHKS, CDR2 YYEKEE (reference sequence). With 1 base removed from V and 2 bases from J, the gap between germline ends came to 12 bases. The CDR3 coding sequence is TGTGCCAGCAGCTTGACTAGACAGGAAAACACTGAAGCTTTCTTT. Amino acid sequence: CASSLTRQENTEAFF.

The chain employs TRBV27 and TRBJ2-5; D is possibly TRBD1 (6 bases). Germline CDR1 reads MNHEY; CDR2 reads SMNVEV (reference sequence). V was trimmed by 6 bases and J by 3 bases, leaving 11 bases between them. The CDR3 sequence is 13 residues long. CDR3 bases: TGTGCCAGCAGACAGGGAATCGAAGAGACCCAGTACTTC. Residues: CASRQGIEETQYF.

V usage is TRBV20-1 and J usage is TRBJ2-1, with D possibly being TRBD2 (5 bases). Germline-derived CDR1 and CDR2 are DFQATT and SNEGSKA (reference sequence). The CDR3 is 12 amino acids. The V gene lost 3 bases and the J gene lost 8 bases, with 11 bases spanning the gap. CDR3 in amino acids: CSARYSEHEQFF. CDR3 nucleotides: TGCAGTGCTAGGTATAGCGAGCATGAGCAGTTCTTC.

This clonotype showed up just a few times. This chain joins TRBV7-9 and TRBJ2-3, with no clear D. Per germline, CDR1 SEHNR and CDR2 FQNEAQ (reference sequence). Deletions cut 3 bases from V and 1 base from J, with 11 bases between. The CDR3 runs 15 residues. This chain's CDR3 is CASSLTRVGTDTQYF. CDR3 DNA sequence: TGTGCCAGCAGCTTGACACGGGTTGGCACAGATACGCAGTATTTT.

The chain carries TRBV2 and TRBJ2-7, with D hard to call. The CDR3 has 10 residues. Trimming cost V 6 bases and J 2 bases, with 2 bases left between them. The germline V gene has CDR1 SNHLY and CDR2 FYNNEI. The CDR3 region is CASSAYEQYF. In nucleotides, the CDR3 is TGTGCCAGCAGCGCCTACGAGCAGTACTTC. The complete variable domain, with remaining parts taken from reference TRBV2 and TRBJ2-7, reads EPEVTQTPSHQVTQMGQEVILRCVPISNHLYFYWYRQILGQKVEFLVSFYNNEISEKSEIFDDQFSVERPDGSNFTLKIRSTKLEDSAMYFCASSAYEQYFGPGTRLTVT.

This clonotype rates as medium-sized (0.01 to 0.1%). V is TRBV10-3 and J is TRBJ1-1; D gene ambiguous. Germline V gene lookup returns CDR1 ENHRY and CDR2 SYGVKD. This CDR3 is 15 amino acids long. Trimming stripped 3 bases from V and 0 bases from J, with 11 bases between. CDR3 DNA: TGTGCCATCAGTGATAGGCTAGGGATGAACACTGAAGCTTTCTTT. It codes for CAISDRLGMNTEAFF.

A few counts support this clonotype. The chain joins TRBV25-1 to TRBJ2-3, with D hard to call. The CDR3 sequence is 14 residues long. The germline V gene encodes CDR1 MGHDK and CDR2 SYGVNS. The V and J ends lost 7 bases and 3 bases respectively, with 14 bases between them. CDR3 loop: CASTPPLETDTQYF. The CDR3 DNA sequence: TGTGCCAGCACACCGCCCCTAGAGACAGATACGCAGTATTTT.

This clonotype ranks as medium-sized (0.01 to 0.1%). The CDR3 sequence is CASSQGRAYEQYF. The CDR3 region has the DNA TGTGCCAGCAGTCAGGGCAGAGCCTACGAGCAGTACTTC. This chain joins TRBV5-6 and TRBJ2-7; maybe TRBD1 (5 bases). V was shortened by 5 bases and J by 2 bases, with 11 bases between the two germline ends. The CDR3 runs to 13 residues. The germline gives CDR1 SGHDT, CDR2 YYEEEE.

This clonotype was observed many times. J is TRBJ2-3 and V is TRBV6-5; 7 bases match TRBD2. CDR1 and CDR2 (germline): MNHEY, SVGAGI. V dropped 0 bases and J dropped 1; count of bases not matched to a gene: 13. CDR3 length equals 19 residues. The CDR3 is CASSYSHVPGGRGTDTQYF. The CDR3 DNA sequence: TGTGCCAGCAGTTACTCTCACGTCCCGGGGGGACGGGGCACAGATACGCAGTATTTT.

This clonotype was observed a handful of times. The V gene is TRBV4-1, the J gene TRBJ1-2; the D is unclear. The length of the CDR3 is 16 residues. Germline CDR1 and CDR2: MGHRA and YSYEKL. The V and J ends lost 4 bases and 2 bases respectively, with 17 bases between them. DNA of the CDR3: TGCGCCAGCAGCCCGACCTCCGGTTCCCTAAACTATGGCTACACCTTC. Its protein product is CASSPTSGSLNYGYTF.

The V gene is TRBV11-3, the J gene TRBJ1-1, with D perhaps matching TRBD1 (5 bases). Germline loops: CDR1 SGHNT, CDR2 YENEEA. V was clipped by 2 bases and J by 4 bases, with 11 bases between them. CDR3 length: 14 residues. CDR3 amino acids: CASSLRGVSTEAFF. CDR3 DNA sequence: TGTGCCAGCAGCTTACGAGGGGTGAGCACTGAAGCTTTCTTT.

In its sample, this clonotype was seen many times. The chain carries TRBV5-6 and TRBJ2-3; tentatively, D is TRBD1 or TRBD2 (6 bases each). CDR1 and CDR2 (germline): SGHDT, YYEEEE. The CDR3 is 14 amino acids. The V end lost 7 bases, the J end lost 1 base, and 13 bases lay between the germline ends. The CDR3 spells CASGPGAGTDTQYF. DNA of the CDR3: TGTGCCAGCGGACCGGGGGCCGGCACAGATACGCAGTATTTT.

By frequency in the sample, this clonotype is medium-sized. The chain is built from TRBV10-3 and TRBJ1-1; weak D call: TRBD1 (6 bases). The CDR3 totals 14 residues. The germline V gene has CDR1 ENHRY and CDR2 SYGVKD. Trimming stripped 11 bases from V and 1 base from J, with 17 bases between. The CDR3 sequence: CAAYGQIGNTEAFF. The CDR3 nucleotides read TGTGCCGCCTATGGACAGATCGGGAACACTGAAGCTTTCTTT.

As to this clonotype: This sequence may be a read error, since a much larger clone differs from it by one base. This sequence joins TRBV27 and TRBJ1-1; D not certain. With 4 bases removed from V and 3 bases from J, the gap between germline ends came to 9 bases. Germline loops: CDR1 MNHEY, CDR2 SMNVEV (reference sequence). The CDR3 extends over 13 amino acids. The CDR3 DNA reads TGTGCCAGCAGTTCAGACATGGACACTGAAGCTTTCTTT. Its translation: CASSSDMDTEAFF.

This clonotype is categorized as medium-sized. In DNA form, the CDR3 reads TGTGCCAGCAGTTACTACAGGGACAGGCCGTTAATGAACACTGAAGCTTTCTTT. It translates to CASSYYRDRPLMNTEAFF. This chain connects TRBV6-2 or TRBV6-3 to TRBJ1-1; 8 bases agree with TRBD1. The CDR3 is 18 residues long. V shed 1 base and J 0 bases; nucleotides not matched to a gene: 10. In germline, CDR1 is MNHEY, CDR2 SVGEGT.

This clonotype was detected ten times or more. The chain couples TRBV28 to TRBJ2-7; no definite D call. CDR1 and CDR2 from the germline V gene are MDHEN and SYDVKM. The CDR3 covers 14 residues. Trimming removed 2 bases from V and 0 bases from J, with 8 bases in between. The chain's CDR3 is CASSLGQSSYEQYF. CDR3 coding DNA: TGTGCCAGCAGTTTAGGGCAGTCCTCCTACGAGCAGTACTTC.

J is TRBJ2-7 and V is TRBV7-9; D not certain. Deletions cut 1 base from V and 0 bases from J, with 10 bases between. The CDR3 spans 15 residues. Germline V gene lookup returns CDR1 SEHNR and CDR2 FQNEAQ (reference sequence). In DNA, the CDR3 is TGTGCCAGCAGCTTAGGGGCACGAAGCTCCTACGAGCAGTACTTC. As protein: CASSLGARSSYEQYF.

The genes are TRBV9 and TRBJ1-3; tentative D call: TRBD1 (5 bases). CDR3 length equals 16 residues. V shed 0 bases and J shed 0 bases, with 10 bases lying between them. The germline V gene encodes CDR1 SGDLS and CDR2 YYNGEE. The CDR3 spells CASSVARDRSGNTIYF. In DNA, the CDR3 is TGTGCCAGCAGCGTAGCCCGGGACCGCTCTGGAAACACCATATATTTT.

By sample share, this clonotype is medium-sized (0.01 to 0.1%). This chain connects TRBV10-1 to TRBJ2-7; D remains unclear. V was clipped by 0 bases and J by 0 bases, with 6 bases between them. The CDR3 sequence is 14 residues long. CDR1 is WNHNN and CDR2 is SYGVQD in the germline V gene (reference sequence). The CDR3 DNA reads TGCGCCAGCAGTGAGTCGGTCAGCTCCTACGAGCAGTACTTC. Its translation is CASSESVSSYEQYF.

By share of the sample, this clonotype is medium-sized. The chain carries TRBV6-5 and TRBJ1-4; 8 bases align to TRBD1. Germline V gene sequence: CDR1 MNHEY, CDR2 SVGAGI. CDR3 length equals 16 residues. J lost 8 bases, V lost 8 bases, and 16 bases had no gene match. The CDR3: CASSRGSGQGAEKLFF. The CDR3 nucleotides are TGTGCCAGCTCTCGGGGGTCCGGGCAGGGGGCGGAAAAACTGTTTTTT.

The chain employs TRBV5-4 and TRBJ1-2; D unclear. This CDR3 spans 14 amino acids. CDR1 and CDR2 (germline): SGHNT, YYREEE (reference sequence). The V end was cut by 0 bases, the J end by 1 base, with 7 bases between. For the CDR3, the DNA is TGTGCCAGCAGCTTGGCCCCTCTTAACTATGGCTACACCTTC. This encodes CASSLAPLNYGYTF.

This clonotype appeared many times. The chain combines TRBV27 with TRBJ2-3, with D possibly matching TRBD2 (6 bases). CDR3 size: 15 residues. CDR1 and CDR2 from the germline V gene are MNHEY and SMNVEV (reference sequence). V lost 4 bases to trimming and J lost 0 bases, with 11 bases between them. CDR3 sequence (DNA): TGTGCCAGCAGTTCATTAGCGGATAGCACAGATACGCAGTATTTT. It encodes CASSSLADSTDTQYF.

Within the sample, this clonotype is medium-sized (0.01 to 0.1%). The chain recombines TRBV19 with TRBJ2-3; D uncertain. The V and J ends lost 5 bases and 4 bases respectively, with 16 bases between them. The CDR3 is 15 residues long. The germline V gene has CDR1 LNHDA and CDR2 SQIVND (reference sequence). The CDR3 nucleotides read TGTGCCAGTAGTCCCGGACCCAAGGAGCCAGATACGCAGTATTTT. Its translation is CASSPGPKEPDTQYF.